Below, 24 T cell receptor beta chains from the same sample are listed, as sequenced in a study of neurological immune-mediated disorders. TCRdb re-analysed the 5' RACE reads in MiXCR, keeping a single row per CDR3 protein. The sample has 35,000 to 40,000 distinct CDR3 sequences, roughly 2.5% seen once. Sequenced: PBMCs. The receptors stem from a man aged 45-60 years with multiple sclerosis.

The sample holds many counts of this clonotype. The J gene is TRBJ1-2, the V gene TRBV5-1; D not resolved. The CDR3 has 12 amino acids. The V end was cut by 0 bases, the J end by 6 bases, with 6 bases between. CDR1 is SGHRS and CDR2 is YFSETQ in the germline V gene. In nucleotides, the CDR3 is TGCGCCAGCAGCTTGGGGACGGATGGCTACACCTTC. This encodes CASSLGTDGYTF.

For this clonotype: One end of the junction varies from germline; a read error may be responsible. The rearrangement joins TRBV4-1 to TRBJ1-3; no firm D call. Germline assignment: CDR1 MGHRA and CDR2 YSYEKL. The CDR3 sequence is 15 residues long. In DNA, the CDR3 is TGCGCCAGCAGCCAAGTCATTTTATCTGGAAAAACCATATATTTT. It encodes CASSQVILSGKTIYF.

There are many counts of this clonotype. The V call is TRBV5-1, the J call TRBJ2-7; no clear D gene. V was pared by 0 bases and J by 5 bases, with 12 bases between. Germline CDR1 SGHRS, CDR2 YFSETQ. The CDR3 extends over 14 amino acids. The CDR3 is CASSLVVGSHEQYF. For the CDR3, the DNA is TGCGCCAGCAGCTTGGTGGTGGGTAGCCACGAGCAGTACTTC.

Many counts were recorded for this clonotype. The chain combines TRBV2 with TRBJ2-7; 7 bases are shared with TRBD2. V was clipped by 4 bases and J by 5 bases; unmatched bases: 8. The germline gives CDR1 SNHLY, CDR2 FYNNEI. The CDR3 covers 14 residues. CDR3 in DNA: TGTGCCAGCAGTGGACGGGGGGTAGTCGACGAGCAGTACTTC. This codes for CASSGRGVVDEQYF.

This clonotype was found many times. The V call is TRBV29-1, the J call TRBJ1-1, with D tentatively TRBD1 (5 bases). The germline V gene has CDR1 SQVTM and CDR2 ANQGSEA. V was pared by 6 bases and J by 1 base, with 15 bases between. The CDR3 covers 14 residues. CDR3 sequence reads: CSVDRDGPNTEAFF. The CDR3 DNA reads TGCAGCGTCGACCGGGACGGACCGAACACTGAAGCTTTCTTT.

Within the sample, this clonotype is medium-sized (0.01 to 0.1%). CDR3 sequence reads: CASSPGGSSYNEQFF. Written as DNA, the CDR3 is TGCGCCAGCAGCCCCGGGGGTAGCTCCTACAATGAGCAGTTCTTC. V usage is TRBV5-1 and J usage is TRBJ2-1; D is possibly TRBD2 (6 bases). Deletions cut 4 bases from V and 0 bases from J, with 11 bases between. This CDR3 has 15 residues. Germline CDR1 reads SGHRS; CDR2 reads YFSETQ.

This clonotype has a count of ten or more. V gene TRBV20-1 combines with J gene TRBJ1-1; D may be TRBD1 (5 bases). The CDR3 is 11 amino acids. Trimming removed 8 bases from V and 2 bases from J, with 9 bases in between. The germline gives CDR1 DFQATT, CDR2 SNEGSKA (reference sequence). Here the CDR3 reads CSHRTNTEAFF. The CDR3 DNA follows: TGCAGTCACAGGACTAACACTGAAGCTTTCTTT.

This clonotype was detected many times. The gene calls are TRBV15 and TRBJ1-5, with unresolved D. Germline assignment: CDR1 LNHNV and CDR2 YYDKDF (reference sequence). The CDR3 is 14 residues long. The germline V and J ends were trimmed by 5 bases and 2 bases, with 10 bases remaining between them. The CDR3 loop reads CATSLLAGNQPQHF. CDR3 sequence (DNA): TGTGCCACCAGCCTCCTGGCAGGCAATCAGCCCCAGCATTTT.

This rearrangement joins TRBV6-5 to TRBJ1-1; TRBD1 matches 8 bases. The junction had 15 bases not matched to a gene; V was cut back by 5 bases and J by 4 bases. CDR3 length: 17 amino acids. From germline, CDR1 is MNHEY and CDR2 SVGAGI. For the CDR3, the DNA is TGTGCCAGCAGTAGGACAGGGAAGGGATGGGAAGGCACTGAAGCTTTCTTT. It translates to CASSRTGKGWEGTEAFF.

This clonotype was observed many times. This chain uses TRBV29-1 with TRBJ2-7; TRBD1 is a possible D gene (6 bases). Trimming removed 7 bases from V and 3 bases from J, with 13 bases in between. Germline V gives CDR1 SQVTM, CDR2 ANQGSEA. CDR3 length: 12 residues. The CDR3 sequence: CSATTGIYEQYF. The CDR3 DNA reads TGCAGCGCTACAACAGGGATCTACGAGCAGTACTTC.

In its sample, this clonotype was seen many times. The J gene is TRBJ1-5, the V gene TRBV27; TRBD1 aligns across 7 bases. The CDR3 has 13 residues. V lost 4 bases, J lost 7 bases, and 4 bases stayed unmatched. In germline, CDR1 is MNHEY, CDR2 SMNVEV (reference sequence). The CDR3 nucleotides are TGTGCCAGCAGTTGGGACAGCAGACAGCCCCAGCATTTT. Translation: CASSWDSRQPQHF.

This clonotype was seen many times. The chain employs TRBV10-3 and TRBJ2-3; D is undetermined. The V gene lost 4 bases and the J gene lost 0 bases, with 5 bases spanning the gap. Germline V gives CDR1 ENHRY, CDR2 SYGVKD. This CDR3 is 13 amino acids long. The DNA for the CDR3 is TGTGCCATCAGTGGGACGAGCACAGATACGCAGTATTTT. Amino acid sequence: CAISGTSTDTQYF.

This clonotype was counted many times. At one of its ends the junction is not consistent with the germline gene, which may arise from a read error. The V call is TRBV5-1, the J call TRBJ1-6, with TRBD1 matching over 7 bases. CDR3 size: 14 residues. Germline V gene data show CDR1 as SGHRS and CDR2 as YFSETQ. The CDR3 spells CASSTEDRRSPLNF. In nucleotides, the CDR3 is TGCGCCAGCAGCACTGAGGACAGGCGTTCACCCCTCAACTTT.

The sample holds many counts of this clonotype. The CDR3 spells CASSLRVAGANVLTF. The DNA for the CDR3 is TGTGCCAGCAGCTTGAGGGTGGCTGGGGCCAACGTCCTGACTTTC. The chain links TRBV7-9 to TRBJ2-6, with D perhaps TRBD2 (5 bases). This CDR3 has 15 residues. Looked up from germline, CDR1 is SEHNR and CDR2 is FQNEAQ (reference sequence). Trimming took 3 bases from V and 2 from J, leaving 8 bases between them.

Details on this clonotype: An end of the junction differs from the germline gene, which may be a read error. The V and J genes are TRBV15 and TRBJ1-5, with a tentative D call TRBD1 (5 bases). Germline V gives CDR1 LNHNV, CDR2 YYDKDF (reference sequence). CDR3 length: 14 amino acids. CDR3 residues: CATAWGGENQPQNF. CDR3 nucleotides: TGTGCCACGGCCTGGGGGGGAGAAAATCAGCCCCAGAATTTT. Full variable domain (outside the CDR3, taken from reference TRBV15 and TRBJ1-5): DAMVIQNPRYQVTQFGKPVTLSCSQTLNHNVMYWYQQKSSQAPKLLFHYYDKDFNNEADTPDNFQSRRPNTSFCFLDIRSPGLGDTAMYLCATAWGGENQPQNFGDGTRLSIL.

There are many counts of this clonotype. The chain combines TRBV4-2 with TRBJ2-7; the match to TRBD1 covers 11 bases. The CDR3 contains 14 residues. CDR1 and CDR2 from the germline V gene are LGHNA and YNFKEQ. The V segment lost 5 bases and the J segment 4 bases; nucleotides outside the gene matches: 4. CDR3 DNA sequence: TGTGCCAGCAGCGAAGGACAGGGGGCGTACGAGCAGTACTTC. Translation gives CASSEGQGAYEQYF.

This clonotype was seen many times. J is TRBJ1-2 and V is TRBV19, with D possibly TRBD1 on 6 matching bases. Looked up from germline, CDR1 is LNHDA and CDR2 is SQIVND (reference sequence). The CDR3 loop spans 15 amino acids. V lost 6 bases and J lost 0, with 14 bases in between. The DNA of the CDR3 is TGTGCCAGTAGCCCCGGACAGCGACCTAACTATGGCTACACCTTC. Its protein product is CASSPGQRPNYGYTF.

The chain joins TRBV11-2 to TRBJ2-1; D is undetermined. Trimming pared 5 bases from V and 1 base from J, leaving 12 bases between. This CDR3 comprises 15 residues. Germline CDR1 and CDR2: SGHAT and FQNNGV. The CDR3 sequence is CASSLGPRSYNEQFF. CDR3 bases: TGTGCCAGCAGCCTTGGACCTAGATCCTACAATGAGCAGTTCTTC.

By share, this clonotype counts as medium-sized. The chain uses TRBV29-1 and TRBJ1-1; no firm D call. The length of the CDR3 is 10 residues. Germline lookup yields CDR1 SQVTM and CDR2 ANQGSEA. The ends were cut back, 7 bases at V and 8 bases at J, with 11 bases in the middle. The CDR3 coding sequence is TGCAGCGCCCGGGTCCAAGAAGCTTTCTTT. Encoded protein: CSARVQEAFF.

This clonotype appeared many times. This chain joins TRBV5-1 and TRBJ2-7, with no clear D. V was pared by 4 bases and J by 1 base, with 9 bases between. The CDR3 totals 13 residues. Germline V CDR1 and CDR2: SGHRS, YFSETQ. In DNA form, the CDR3 reads TGCGCCAGCAGCGTAGGTCCATCCTACGAGCAGTACTTC. Its translation: CASSVGPSYEQYF.

This clonotype was recorded many times. The chain has TRBV2 and TRBJ1-1; TRBD1 is a possible D gene (5 bases). The V end lost 7 bases, the J end lost 1 base, and 10 bases lay between the germline ends. The CDR3 extends over 13 amino acids. Germline V CDR1 and CDR2: SNHLY, FYNNEI. CDR3 amino acids: CASTDQGNTEAFF. The CDR3 nucleotides read TGTGCCAGCACGGACCAGGGGAACACTGAAGCTTTCTTT.

Many counts were recorded for this clonotype. The rearrangement uses TRBV12-3 or TRBV12-4 and TRBJ2-3, with 8 nucleotides matching TRBD2. With V trimmed by 9 bases and J by 2 bases, 1 base remained unmatched. CDR3 length: 12 residues. CDR3 nucleotide sequence: TGTGCCAGTAGCGGGGACACAGATACGCAGTATTTT. Translating gives CASSGDTDTQYF.

This clonotype has at least ten counts. The chain joins TRBV29-1 to TRBJ2-1, with TRBD2 matching over 8 bases. Germline trimming cut 2 bases from V and 4 bases from J; bases unmatched to any gene: 4. This CDR3 spans 14 amino acids. Germline V gene data show CDR1 as SQVTM and CDR2 as ANQGSEA. CDR3 nucleotide sequence: TGCAGCGTTGAATGGCAGCGGGGGTACAATGAGCAGTTCTTC. This gives the protein CSVEWQRGYNEQFF.

A remark on this clonotype: Possible read error: a much larger clone is one base away. The CDR3 coding sequence is TGCGCCAGCAGCTCAACACGTATCTCCTACGAGCAGTACTTC. Translated, it gives CASSSTRISYEQYF. The rearrangement joins TRBV5-1 to TRBJ2-7; D uncertain. CDR3 size: 14 residues. With 3 bases removed from V and 0 bases from J, the gap between germline ends came to 10 bases. CDR1 is SGHRS, CDR2 YFSETQ, per germline.